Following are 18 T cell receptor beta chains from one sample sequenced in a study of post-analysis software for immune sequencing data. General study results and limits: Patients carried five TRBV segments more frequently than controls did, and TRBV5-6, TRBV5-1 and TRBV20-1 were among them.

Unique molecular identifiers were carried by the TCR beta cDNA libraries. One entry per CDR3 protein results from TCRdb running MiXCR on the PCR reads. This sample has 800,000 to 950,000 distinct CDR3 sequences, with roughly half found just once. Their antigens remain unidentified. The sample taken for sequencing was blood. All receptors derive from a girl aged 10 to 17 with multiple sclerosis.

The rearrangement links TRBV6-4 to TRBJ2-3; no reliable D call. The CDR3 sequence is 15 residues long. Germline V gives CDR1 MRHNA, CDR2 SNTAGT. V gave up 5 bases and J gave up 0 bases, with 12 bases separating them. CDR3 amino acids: CASSLDAYSTDTQYF. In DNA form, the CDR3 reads TGTGCCAGCAGTCTCGATGCCTATAGCACAGATACGCAGTATTTT.

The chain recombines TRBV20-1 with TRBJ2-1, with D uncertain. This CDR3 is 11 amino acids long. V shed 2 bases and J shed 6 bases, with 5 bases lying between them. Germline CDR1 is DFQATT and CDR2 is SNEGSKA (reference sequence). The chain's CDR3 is CSARFRNEQFF. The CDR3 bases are TGCAGTGCTAGATTCCGCAATGAGCAGTTCTTC.

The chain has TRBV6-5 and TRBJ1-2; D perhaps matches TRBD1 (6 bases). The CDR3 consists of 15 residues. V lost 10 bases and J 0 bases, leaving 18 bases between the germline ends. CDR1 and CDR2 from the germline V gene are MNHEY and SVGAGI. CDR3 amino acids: CATQPRDTPNYGYTF. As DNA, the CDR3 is TGTGCCACCCAACCCCGGGACACACCTAACTATGGCTACACCTTC.

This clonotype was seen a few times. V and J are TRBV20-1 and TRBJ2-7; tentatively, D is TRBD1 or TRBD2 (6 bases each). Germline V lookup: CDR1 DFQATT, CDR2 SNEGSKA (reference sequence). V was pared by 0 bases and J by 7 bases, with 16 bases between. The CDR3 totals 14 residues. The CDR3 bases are TGCAGTGCTAGAGATGTGGGGGGCGCGTCGGAGCAGTACTTC. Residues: CSARDVGGASEQYF.

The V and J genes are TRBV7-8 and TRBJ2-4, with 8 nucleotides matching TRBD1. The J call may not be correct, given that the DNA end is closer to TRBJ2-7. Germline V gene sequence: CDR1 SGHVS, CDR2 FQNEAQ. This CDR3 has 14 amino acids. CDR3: CASNHRGKTYEQYF. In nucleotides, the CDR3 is TGTGCCAGCAACCACAGGGGGAAAACCTACGAGCAGTACTTC.

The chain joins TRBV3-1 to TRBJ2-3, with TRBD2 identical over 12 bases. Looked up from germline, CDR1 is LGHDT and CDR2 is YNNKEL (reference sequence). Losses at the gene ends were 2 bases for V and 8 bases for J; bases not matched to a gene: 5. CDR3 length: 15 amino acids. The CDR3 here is CASSQLAGGLVTQYF. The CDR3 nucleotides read TGTGCCAGCAGCCAACTAGCGGGGGGGCTGGTTACGCAGTATTTT.

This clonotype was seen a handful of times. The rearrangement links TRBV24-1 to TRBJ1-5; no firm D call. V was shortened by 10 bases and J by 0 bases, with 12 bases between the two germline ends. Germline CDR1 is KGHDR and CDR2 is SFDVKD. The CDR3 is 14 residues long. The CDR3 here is CATKKLSSNQPQHF. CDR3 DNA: TGTGCCACAAAAAAGCTTAGTAGCAATCAGCCCCAGCATTTT.

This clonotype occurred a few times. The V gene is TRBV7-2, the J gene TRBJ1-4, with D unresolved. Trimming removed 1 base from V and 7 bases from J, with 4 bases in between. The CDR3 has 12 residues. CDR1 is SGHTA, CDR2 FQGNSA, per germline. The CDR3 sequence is CASSLVGEKLFF. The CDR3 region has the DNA TGTGCCAGCAGCTTAGTTGGTGAAAAACTGTTTTTT.

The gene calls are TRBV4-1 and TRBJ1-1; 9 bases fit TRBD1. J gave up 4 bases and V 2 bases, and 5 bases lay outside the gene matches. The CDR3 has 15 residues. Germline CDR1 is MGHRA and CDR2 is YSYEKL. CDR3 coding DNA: TGCGCCAGCAGCCAAACTTCGACAGGGGGCACTGAAGCTTTCTTT. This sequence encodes CASSQTSTGGTEAFF.

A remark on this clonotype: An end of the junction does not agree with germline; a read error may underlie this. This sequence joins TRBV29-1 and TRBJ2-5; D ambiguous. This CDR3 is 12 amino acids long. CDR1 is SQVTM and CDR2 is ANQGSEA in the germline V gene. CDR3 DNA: TGCAACGTTGAGTTAGGGCAAGGGACCCAGTACTTC. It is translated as CNVELGQGTQYF.

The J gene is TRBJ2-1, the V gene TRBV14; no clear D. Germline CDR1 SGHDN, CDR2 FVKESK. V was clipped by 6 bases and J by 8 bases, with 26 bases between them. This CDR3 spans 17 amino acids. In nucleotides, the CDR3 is TGTGCCAGCAGTCGCTTCCCCAGTAGGGCAGGCTGGGATGAGCAGTTCTTC. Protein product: CASSRFPSRAGWDEQFF.

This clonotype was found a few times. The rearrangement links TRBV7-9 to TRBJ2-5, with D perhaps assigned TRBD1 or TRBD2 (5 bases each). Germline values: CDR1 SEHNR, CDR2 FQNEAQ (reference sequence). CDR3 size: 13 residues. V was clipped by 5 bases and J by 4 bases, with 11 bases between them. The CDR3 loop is CASSAAGTETQYF. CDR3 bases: TGTGCCAGCAGCGCAGCAGGGACAGAGACCCAGTACTTC.

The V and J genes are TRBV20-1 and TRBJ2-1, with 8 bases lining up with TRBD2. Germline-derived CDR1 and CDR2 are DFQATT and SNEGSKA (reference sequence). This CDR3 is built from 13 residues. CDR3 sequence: CRVPISGTNEQFF. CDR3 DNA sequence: TGCAGGGTTCCGATTAGCGGGACCAATGAGCAGTTCTTC.

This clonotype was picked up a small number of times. The CDR3 here is CASSQDLRSRGYTF. DNA of the CDR3: TGTGCCAGCAGCCAAGATCTTCGGAGTCGCGGCTACACCTTC. The chain joins TRBV14 to TRBJ1-2; no definite D call. The V gene's germline CDR1 is SGHDN and CDR2 FVKESK. Trimming stripped 0 bases from V and 8 bases from J, with 13 bases between. The CDR3 contains 14 residues. Supplemented by reference TRBV14 and TRBJ1-2, the full variable domain reads EAGVTQFPSHSVIEKGQTVTLRCDPISGHDNLYWYRRVMGKEIKFLLHFVKESKQDESGMPNNRFLAERTGGTYSTLKVQPAELEDSGVYFCASSQDLRSRGYTFGSGTRLTVV.

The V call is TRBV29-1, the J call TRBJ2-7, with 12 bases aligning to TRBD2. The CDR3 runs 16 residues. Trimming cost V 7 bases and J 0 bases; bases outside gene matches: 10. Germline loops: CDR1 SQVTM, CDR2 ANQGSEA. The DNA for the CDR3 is TGCAGCGGGGCTAGCGGGAGGGATCGATTCTCCTACGAGCAGTACTTC. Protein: CSGASGRDRFSYEQYF.

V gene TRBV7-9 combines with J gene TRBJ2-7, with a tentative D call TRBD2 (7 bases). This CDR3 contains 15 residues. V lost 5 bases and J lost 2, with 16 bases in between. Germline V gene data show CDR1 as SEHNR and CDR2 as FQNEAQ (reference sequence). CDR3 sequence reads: CASSPTFGGPYEQYF. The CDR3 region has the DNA TGTGCCAGCAGCCCTACCTTCGGGGGGCCCTACGAGCAGTACTTC.

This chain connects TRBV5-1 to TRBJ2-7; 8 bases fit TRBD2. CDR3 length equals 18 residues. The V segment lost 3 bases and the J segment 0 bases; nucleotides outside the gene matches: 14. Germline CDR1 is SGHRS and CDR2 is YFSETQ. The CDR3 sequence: CASSWKITSGGISYEQYF. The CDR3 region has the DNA TGCGCCAGCAGCTGGAAGATAACTAGCGGAGGGATCTCCTACGAGCAGTACTTC.

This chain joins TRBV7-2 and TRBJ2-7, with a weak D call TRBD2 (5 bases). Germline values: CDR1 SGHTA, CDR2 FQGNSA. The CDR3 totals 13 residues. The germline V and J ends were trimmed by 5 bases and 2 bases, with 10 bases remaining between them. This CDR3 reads CASSPDFTYEQYF. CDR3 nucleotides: TGTGCCAGCAGCCCGGACTTTACCTACGAGCAGTACTTC. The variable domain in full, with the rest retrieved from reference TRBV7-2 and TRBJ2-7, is GAGVSQSPSNKVTEKGKDVELRCDPISGHTALYWYRQSLGQGLEFLIYFQGNSAPDKSGLPSDRFSAERTGGSVSTLTIQRTQQEDSAVYLCASSPDFTYEQYFGPGTRLTVT.